This T cell receptor beta chain appears in the sequencing data of a study of tumor-infiltrating lymphocytes in oesophageal squamous cell carcinoma. This clonotype is large by share. The CDR3 runs to 15 residues. From germline, CDR1 is SGHTA and CDR2 FQGNSA. The junction had 3 bases not matched to a gene; V was cut back by 5 bases and J by 1 base. TCRdb processed the PCR reads anew with MiXCR; each CDR3 protein has one entry. The table lists 3,400 or so distinct CDR3 sequences, approximately 15% of them singletons, with around 25% in the top ten. Material: esophageal tumor tissue. The clonotype comes from a male donor with esophageal squamous cell carcinoma. The chain combines TRBV7-2 with TRBJ2-7; 12 bases align to TRBD2. The CDR3 reads CASSRTSGESYEQYF. The CDR3 DNA reads as TGTGCCAGCAGCCGGACTAGCGGGGAATCCTACGAGCAGTACTTC.